The following is a T cell receptor (beta chain) sequence with its context. Its specificity is unknown. A read error may produce the germline difference seen at one junction end. Other DNA variants within this sample encode the same CDR3. The data stem from a study of cytomegalovirus exposure and HLA in healthy donors. The PCR employed 60 Vbeta primers together with 13 Jbeta primers. Clones were sequenced by immunoSEQ multiplex PCR, and TCRdb holds only the in-frame ones, with some missing. The sample records approximately 170,000 clones, about 77% being singletons. Study results and limitations: Reportedly, diagnosis of cytomegalovirus status by the classifier showed high specificity and sensitivity.

Looked up from germline, CDR1 is LNHDA and CDR2 is SQIVND (reference sequence). The CDR3 totals 13 residues. The chain couples TRBV19 to TRBJ2-4; D is possibly TRBD1 (5 bases). The sequenced sample consisted of PBMCs. This TCR came from a young man in good health and CMV-seropositive. Written as DNA, the CDR3 is TGTGCCAGCAGTATCGCACAGGCTTACATTCAGTACTTC. This codes for CASSIAQAYIQYF. The entire variable domain, with the rest obtained from reference TRBV19 and TRBJ2-4, is as follows: DGGITQSPKYLFRKEGQNVTLSCEQNLNHDAMYWYRQDPGQGLRLIYYSQIVNDFQKGDIAEGYSVSREKKESFPLTVTSAQKNPTAFYLCASSIAQAYIQYFGAGTRLSVL.